A selection of T cell receptor beta chains follows, all from one sample in a study of blood T cell repertoires in COVID-19. TCRdb's copy holds only in-frame clones and misses some; the assay was immunoSEQ multiplex PCR. The repertoire includes more than 85,000 clones, more than 90% of them detected once, and 5.7% sits in the top ten. The sequenced sample consisted of peripheral blood. Receptors were obtained from a man aged 70-80 years with acute or convalescent COVID-19. CDR3s include the opening cysteine and the closing phenylalanine or tryptophan. D genes are given only for firm matches. Size is stated for part of the rows, as once, few or many counts, or as a class when the clone is expanded.

V	J	D	size	DNA	CDR3
TRBV24-1	TRBJ2-5	-	-	TGTGCCACCAGTGACTCCTCGCAGGTTGAGACCCAGTACTTC	CATSDSSQVETQYF
TRBV4-3	TRBJ2-5	-	-	TGCGCCAGCAGCCAAGATACGGAGGGAAAAGAGACCCAGTACTTC	CASSQDTEGKETQYF
TRBV19	TRBJ2-2	TRBD1	-	TGTGCCAGTAGTATACAGGGGGCGAACACCGGGGAGCTGTTTTTT	CASSIQGANTGELFF
TRBV27	TRBJ2-7	TRBD1	-	TGTGCCAGCAGTTCCTCGACCCTCAGGGGGGAGCAGTACTTC	CASSSSTLRGEQYF
TRBV28	TRBJ2-5	-	-	TGTGCCAGCAGAGGAGCGATCCAAGAGACCCAGTACTTC	CASRGAIQETQYF
TRBV19	TRBJ2-2	TRBD1	few	TGTGCCAGTAGTAGGGGACAGATCACCGGGGAGCTGTTTTTT	CASSRGQITGELFF
TRBV5-6	TRBJ1-2	-	-	TGTGCCAGCAGCTTGCCAGGGGCCCACTATGGCTACACCTTC	CASSLPGAHYGYTF
TRBV2	TRBJ2-5	TRBD1	-	TGTGCCAGCAGCGGACTTAGGGGGACAGAGGGAGAGACCCAGTACTTC	CASSGLRGTEGETQYF
TRBV18	TRBJ1-1	TRBD1	-	TGTGCCAGCTCACCATTAGGGGCAGGGGGCCGTAGGTTGACTGAAGCTTTCTTT	CASSPLGAGGRRLTEAFF
TRBV6-5	TRBJ1-2	-	once	TGTGCCAGCAGTTACTCAAGGGAGCCTTATGGCTACACCTTC	CASSYSREPYGYTF
TRBV29-1	TRBJ2-3	-	-	TGCAGCGTTGAGGACTGGTACACAGATACGCAGTATTTT	CSVEDWYTDTQYF
TRBV5-1	TRBJ2-3	-	-	TGCGCCAGCACCACCGGGACACCCACAGATACGCAGTATTTT	CASTTGTPTDTQYF
TRBV6-5	TRBJ1-6	-	once	TGTGCCAGCAGTTACTCGTGGGAGGATTCACCCCTCCACTTT	CASSYSWEDSPLHF
TRBV10-3	TRBJ2-7	TRBD2	few	TGTGCCATCAGTGCCGGACTAGCGGGGGGCGAGCAGTACTTC	CAISAGLAGGEQYF
TRBV9	TRBJ1-3	TRBD1	-	TGTGCCAGCAGCGATGGACAGGGGGCGAGTGGAAACACCATATATTTT	CASSDGQGASGNTIYF
TRBV24-1	TRBJ1-2	-	-	TGTGCCACCAGTGATCTCCCCGGAGATGGCTACACCTTC	CATSDLPGDGYTF
TRBV11-3	TRBJ2-3	TRBD1	few	TGTGCCAGCAGCTTCGTCCCGGGACAGGGGAGGGCAGATACGCAGTATTTT	CASSFVPGQGRADTQYF
TRBV15	TRBJ1-2	-	once	TGTGCCACCAGCAGGCAAGGGAGCTATGGCTACACCTTC	CATSRQGSYGYTF
TRBV5-1	TRBJ1-4	-	-	TGCGCCAGCAGCCCGGACAGTTTTGAAAAACTGTTTTTT	CASSPDSFEKLFF
TRBV21-1	TRBJ1-4	-	-	TGTGCCAGCAGCAAAAGAAAGGACAGAGATAATGAAAAACTGTTTTTT	CASSKRKDRDNEKLFF
TRBV4-2	TRBJ2-7	-	-	TGTGCCAGCAGCCGCGAAGGGAGCGGATCCTCCTACGAGCAGTACTTC	CASSREGSGSSYEQYF
TRBV5-1	TRBJ1-2	-	-	TGCGCCAGCAGCTTGGGGACATCGGCTAACTATGGCTACACCTTC	CASSLGTSANYGYTF
TRBV27	TRBJ2-7	TRBD2	-	TGTGCCAGCAGTCCAGATAGCGGGGGGACCCTCGAGCAGTACTTC	CASSPDSGGTLEQYF
TRBV5-4	TRBJ2-5	TRBD2	-	TGTGCCAGCAGCTTGGGGGTCCTGACTAGCGGGGGAGTAGAGACCCAGTACTTC	CASSLGVLTSGGVETQYF
TRBV19	TRBJ2-3	TRBD2	-	TGTGCCAGTAGTATAGGTAGCGGGGGGTCCACAGATACGCAGTATTTT	CASSIGSGGSTDTQYF
TRBV6-6	TRBJ1-3	-	-	TGTGCCAGCAGTTACGACAGCTCTGGAAACACCATATATTTT	CASSYDSSGNTIYF
TRBV2	TRBJ2-7	TRBD1	once	TGTGCCAGCGACAGGGGCATGAACGAGCAGTACTTC	CASDRGMNEQYF
TRBV27	TRBJ2-7	-	-	TGTGCCAGCAGTTTAAAGCGGACGACCTACGAGCAGTACTTC	CASSLKRTTYEQYF
TRBV6-5	TRBJ2-3	-	-	TGTGCCAGCAGTTACTCGCCGGTGGTGGATACGCAGTATTTT	CASSYSPVVDTQYF
TRBV12-3/TRBV12-4	TRBJ2-7	-	once	TGTGCCAGCAGTGGGGACTCTTCCTACGAGCAGTACTTC	CASSGDSSYEQYF
TRBV5-1	TRBJ2-3	TRBD2	-	TGCGCCAGCAGCTTCACTAGCGGGGGCACAGATACGCAGTATTTT	CASSFTSGGTDTQYF
TRBV16	TRBJ2-2	-	once	TGTGCCAGCAGCCCAACGGGTCCTCAGACGGACACCGGGGAGCTGTTTTTT	CASSPTGPQTDTGELFF
TRBV15	TRBJ2-3	TRBD2	-	TGTGCCACCAGCAGAGATCGGGAGCGGGAGGAAGCAGATACGCAGTATTTT	CATSRDREREEADTQYF
TRBV29-1	TRBJ2-5	TRBD2	-	TGCAGCGCTAGCGGGAGTTTACAAGAGACCCAGTACTTC	CSASGSLQETQYF
TRBV6-1	TRBJ2-2	-	-	TGTGCCAGCAGTGACAGGGGAACCGGGGAGCTGTTTTTT	CASSDRGTGELFF
TRBV7-2	TRBJ1-1	-	-	TGTGCCAGCAGCCACCGTCGGGGTTACAGTGAAGCTTTCTTT	CASSHRRGYSEAFF
TRBV2	TRBJ2-5	-	once	TGTGCCAGCAGTGAAGCGCCACCCCGTTACCCCGGGGAGACCCAGTACTTC	CASSEAPPRYPGETQYF
TRBV12-3/TRBV12-4	TRBJ2-6	-	-	TGTGCCAGCACCCGCTCTGGGGCCAACGTCCTGACTTTC	CASTRSGANVLTF
TRBV4-1	TRBJ1-1	TRBD1	-	TGCGCCAGCAGCCAGACGGGACAGGCTAACACTGAAGCTTTCTTT	CASSQTGQANTEAFF
TRBV11-2	TRBJ2-4	-	-	TGTGCCAGCAGCAGACAGAAGCTAGCCAAAAACATTCAGTACTTC	CASSRQKLAKNIQYF
TRBV5-6	TRBJ2-2	TRBD2	-	TGTGCCAGCAGCCCTGGACTAGGCACCGGGGAGCTGTTTTTT	CASSPGLGTGELFF
TRBV7-2	TRBJ2-3	TRBD1	-	TGTGCCAGCAGCTTAACAGGGGGCACAGATACGCAGTATTTT	CASSLTGGTDTQYF
TRBV18	TRBJ1-1	-	once	TGTGCCAGCTCCCCGGGACAGAACACTGAAGCTTTCTTT	CASSPGQNTEAFF
TRBV10-3	TRBJ2-2	TRBD1	once	TGTGCCATCAGTGGATTGGACAGGGCGAACACCGGGGAGCTGTTTTTT	CAISGLDRANTGELFF